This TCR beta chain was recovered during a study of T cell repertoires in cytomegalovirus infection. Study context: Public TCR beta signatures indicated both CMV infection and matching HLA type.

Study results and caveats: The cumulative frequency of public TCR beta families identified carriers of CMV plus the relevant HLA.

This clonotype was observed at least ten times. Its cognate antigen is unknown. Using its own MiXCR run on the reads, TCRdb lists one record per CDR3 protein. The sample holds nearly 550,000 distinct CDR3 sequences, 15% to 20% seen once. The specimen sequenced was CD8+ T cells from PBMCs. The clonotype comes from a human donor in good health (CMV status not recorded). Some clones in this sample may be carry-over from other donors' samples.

This CDR3 is CASEGLITDTQYF. In DNA form, the CDR3 reads TGTGCCAGCGAGGGACTAATCACAGATACGCAGTATTTT. The rearrangement joins TRBV28 to TRBJ2-3; 7 positions agree with TRBD2. CDR1 MDHEN and CDR2 SYDVKM come from the germline V gene. V shed 8 bases and J 2 bases; nucleotides not matched to a gene: 4. The CDR3 contains 13 residues.